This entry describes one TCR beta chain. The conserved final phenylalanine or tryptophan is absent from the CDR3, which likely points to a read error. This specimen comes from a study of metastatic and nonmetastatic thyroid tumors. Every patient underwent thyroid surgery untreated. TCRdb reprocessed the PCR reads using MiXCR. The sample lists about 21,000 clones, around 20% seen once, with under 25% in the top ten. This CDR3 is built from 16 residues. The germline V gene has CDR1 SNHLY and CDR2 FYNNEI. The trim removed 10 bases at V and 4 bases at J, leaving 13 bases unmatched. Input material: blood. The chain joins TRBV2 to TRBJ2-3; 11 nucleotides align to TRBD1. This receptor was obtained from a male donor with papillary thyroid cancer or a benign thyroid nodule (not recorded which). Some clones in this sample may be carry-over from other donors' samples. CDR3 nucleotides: TGTGCCATCAGGAACCCCGGACAGGGGGCATCAGATACGCAGTATCTT. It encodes CAIRNPGQGASDTQYL.